This is a list of T cell receptor beta chains from one sample in a study of regulatory T cells in long-lasting Graves disease. TCRdb called the multiplex PCR reads again in MiXCR, with one record for every CDR3 protein. The sample has fewer than 350,000 distinct CDR3 sequences; over 15% are singletons. Sequencing was performed on peripheral blood mononuclear cells (PBMCs), taken at new diagnosis, from a patient treated with antithyroid drugs. All receptors derive from a female donor with Graves disease. CDR3s include the opening cysteine and the closing phenylalanine or tryptophan. D genes are given only for firm matches. Size values are once, few and many counts, or a class for expanded clones, and some rows have none.

>many|TRBV28|TRBD2|TRBJ2-2|17
TGTGCCAGCAGTTTATGGGGCGGGGGTACCCGGGCCGGGGAGCTGTTTTTT
CASSLWGGGTRAGELFF
>many|TRBV5-1|-|TRBJ2-3|16
TGCGCCAGCAGCTTGGCCTCTCGGGACAGCACAGATACGCAGTATTTT
CASSLASRDSTDTQYF
>many|TRBV6-1|TRBD2|TRBJ2-3|15
TGTGCCAGCAGTGAAGAAGCGGGAGGCACAGATACGCAGTATTTT
CASSEEAGGTDTQYF
>-|TRBV2|TRBD1|TRBJ1-1|18
TGTGCCAGCAGGTTAGGACAGGGCCGACGAGGCTTGTCTACTGAAGCTTTCTTT
CASRLGQGRRGLSTEAFF
>few|TRBV3-1|-|TRBJ2-2|16
TGTGCCAGCAGCCCCCTTGGAGAGGAGAACACCGGGGAGCTGTTTTTT
CASSPLGEENTGELFF
>many|TRBV12-3/TRBV12-4|TRBD2|TRBJ2-5|16
TGTGCCAGCAGTTTAGTGACTAGCGGGCGCCAAGAGACCCAGTACTTC
CASSLVTSGRQETQYF
>many|TRBV2|TRBD1|TRBJ2-5|13
TGTGCCGGACGGACAGGGGTCGGGGAGACCCAGTACTTC
CAGRTGVGETQYF
>few|TRBV3-1|-|TRBJ2-7|14
TGTGCCAGCAGCCAAAATACACTAGTCCACGAGCAGTACTTC
CASSQNTLVHEQYF
>many|TRBV18|-|TRBJ2-1|14
TGTGCCAGCTCACCCCCCGGGGTTGTCAATGAGCAGTTCTTC
CASSPPGVVNEQFF
>many|TRBV12-3/TRBV12-4|-|TRBJ1-5|14
TGTGCCAGCTGGAAGGGGTTGGTCAATCAGCCCCAGCATTTT
CASWKGLVNQPQHF
>-|TRBV7-8|-|TRBJ1-2|15
TGTGCCAGCAGCTTAGGGGGCAGGGGAGGCAGTGGCTACACCTTC
CASSLGGRGGSGYTF
>-|TRBV6-1|-|TRBJ2-3|16
TGTGCCAGCAGGGGTCGGTCGCAGGGGAGCACAGATACGCAGTATTTT
CASRGRSQGSTDTQYF
>many|TRBV19|-|TRBJ2-7|13
TGTGCCAGTAGTAAAGGGGTTACCTACGAGCAGTACTTC
CASSKGVTYEQYF
>-|TRBV28|TRBD1|TRBJ2-1|13
TGTGCCTGCAAGTGGGACAGGGAAGATGTGCAGTTCTTC
CACKWDREDVQFF
>-|TRBV9|-|TRBJ2-3|16
TGTGCCAGCAGCGCCCTAGCCAGCGGGTACACAGATACGCAGTATTTT
CASSALASGYTDTQYF
>few|TRBV28|-|TRBJ1-2|13
TGTGCCAGCAGCCCCTCCCGGGACTATGGCTACACCTTC
CASSPSRDYGYTF
>many|TRBV2|TRBD2|TRBJ2-1|15
TGTGCCAGCAGTCCCAGCGGGAGGACCTACAATGAGCAGTTCTTC
CASSPSGRTYNEQFF
>many|TRBV19|TRBD2|TRBJ2-7|14
TGTGCCAGTAGTATATCGGGAGGGCCCCGGGAGCAGTACTTC
CASSISGGPREQYF
>-|TRBV25-1|TRBD1|TRBJ2-7|19
TGTGCCAGCAGTGACCGTGGGACAGGGGCCAAGGCGAGCTCCTACGAGCAGTACTTC
CASSDRGTGAKASSYEQYF
>many|TRBV10-2|-|TRBJ2-5|15
TGCGCCAGCAGGGACACAGGGCTGGCACAAGAGACCCAGTACTTC
CASRDTGLAQETQYF
>few|TRBV30|-|TRBJ2-2|12
TGTGCCTGGAGTGTACTCGGGAGGGAGCTGTTTTTT
CAWSVLGRELFF
>-|TRBV6-1|-|TRBJ2-7|12
TGTGCCAGCAACGGGGGCTCCTACGAGCAGTACTTC
CASNGGSYEQYF
>-|TRBV7-9|TRBD2|TRBJ2-1|16
TGTGCCAGCAGCCCTCGGACTAGCGGGAGTCTTAATGAGCAGTTCTTC
CASSPRTSGSLNEQFF
>many|TRBV12-3/TRBV12-4|-|TRBJ2-1|13
TGTGCCACCCTTCAGGGGTACTACAATGAGCAGTTCTTC
CATLQGYYNEQFF
>-|TRBV27|-|TRBJ1-5|14
TGTGCCAGCAGTCCCCGGGTCCTTAATCAGCCCCAGCATTTT
CASSPRVLNQPQHF
>many|TRBV6-2/TRBV6-3|-|TRBJ2-1|12
TGTGCCAGCAGTGACGGTAACAATGAGCAGTTCTTC
CASSDGNNEQFF
>many|TRBV14|TRBD2|TRBJ2-2|15
TGTGCCAGCAGCCCTAGCGGGTCGCACACCGGGGAGCTGTTTTTT
CASSPSGSHTGELFF
>many|TRBV7-9|TRBD2|TRBJ2-3|20
TGTGCCAGCAGCTTCCGCCTAGCGGACCTCTCCACGGTCGGCACAGATACGCAGTATTTT
CASSFRLADLSTVGTDTQYF
>-|TRBV9|-|TRBJ2-6|17
TGTGCCAGCAGCCGTAGATGGGGAGACCCTGGGGCCAACGTCCTGACTTTC
CASSRRWGDPGANVLTF
>many|TRBV19|-|TRBJ2-7|12
TGTGCCAGTAGCGAACATCGCTACGAGCAGTACTTC
CASSEHRYEQYF
>-|TRBV27|-|TRBJ1-1|15
TGTGCCAGCTCCCTGGGAGACACGGTGAACACTGAAGCTTTCTTT
CASSLGDTVNTEAFF
>many|TRBV13|-|TRBJ1-2|16
TGTGCCAGCAGCTCACGTCGAGGTCGGTCTAACTATGGCTACACCTTC
CASSSRRGRSNYGYTF
>many|TRBV12-3/TRBV12-4|TRBD1|TRBJ2-7|15
TGTGCCAGCAGTCACAGACAGGGTTTCACCTACGAGCAGTACTTC
CASSHRQGFTYEQYF
>many|TRBV5-1|TRBD1|TRBJ1-1|16
TGCGCCAGCAGCTTGAGAGACAGGGATTTCTTAACTGAAGCTTTCTTT
CASSLRDRDFLTEAFF
>many|TRBV28|-|TRBJ1-1|14
TGTGCCAGCCGCCCCTTATTGGCGAACACTGAAGCTTTCTTT
CASRPLLANTEAFF
>many|TRBV12-3/TRBV12-4|-|TRBJ2-6|18
TGTGCCAGCAGTCCTCATGGACAGAAGGCTAGCGGGGCCAACGTCCTGACTTTC
CASSPHGQKASGANVLTF
>many|TRBV11-2|-|TRBJ2-7|14
TGTGCCAGCAGCTTAGGGCCAGATTCCTACGAGCAGTACTTC
CASSLGPDSYEQYF
>-|TRBV6-1|-|TRBJ1-1|17
TGTGCCAGCAGTGAGGCAGGGGATTGGGCCATGAACACTGAAGCTTTCTTT
CASSEAGDWAMNTEAFF
>-|TRBV2|TRBD2|TRBJ2-1|16
TGTGCCAGCAGTCGAGTTTCCGGGACTAGCGACAATGAGCAGTTCTTC
CASSRVSGTSDNEQFF
>-|TRBV7-9|-|TRBJ1-1|14
TGTGCCAGCAGCTCCAGAGAGTGGGGGACTGAAGCTTTCTTT
CASSSREWGTEAFF
>-|TRBV29-1|-|TRBJ2-5|13
TGCAGCGGTGAGGCAGGGGGGGGGGAGACCCAGTACTTC
CSGEAGGGETQYF
>-|TRBV11-2|TRBD2|TRBJ2-7|16
TGTGCCAGCAGCTTTAGCCCCACCGGGAGGGCCTGCGAGCAGTACTTC
CASSFSPTGRACEQYF
>many|TRBV2|TRBD1|TRBJ2-1|15
TGTGCCAGCAGCCCCGACAGGGAGTCCTACAATGAGCAGTTCTTC
CASSPDRESYNEQFF
>many|TRBV7-9|TRBD2|TRBJ2-1|15
TGTGCCAGCAGCCCGCTAGCGGGACCGAACAATGAGCAGTTCTTC
CASSPLAGPNNEQFF
>few|TRBV19|-|TRBJ2-1|11
TGTGCCAGTAGTATTGTGGGTGAGCAGTTCTTC
CASSIVGEQFF
>many|TRBV15|-|TRBJ1-2|13
TGTGCCACCAGCAGAGGAGACCCCTATGGCTACACCTTC
CATSRGDPYGYTF
>many|TRBV5-1|-|TRBJ2-1|13
TGCGCCAGCAGCCCCTCGCCCTACAATGAGCAGTTCTTC
CASSPSPYNEQFF
>-|TRBV7-9|-|TRBJ1-4|16
TGTGCCAGCAGCCGCATCAATGGTGCAACTAATGAAAAACTGTTTTTT
CASSRINGATNEKLFF
>many|TRBV6-1|TRBD1|TRBJ1-5|12
TGTGCCAGCTACCAGGGGGATCAGCCCCAGCATTTT
CASYQGDQPQHF
>few|TRBV19|-|TRBJ2-3|12
TGTGCCAGTAGTATGGACTCCGCTACGCAGTATTTT
CASSMDSATQYF
>many|TRBV12-3/TRBV12-4|TRBD2|TRBJ2-2|17
TGTGCCAGCAGTCACTCTAGCGGGAGTCCTGACACCGGGGAGCTGGTTTTT
CASSHSSGSPDTGELVF
>-|TRBV4-1|TRBD2|TRBJ2-7|16
TGCGCCAGCAGCCAAGGATGGCTAGCGGGGACCTACGAGCAGTACTTC
CASSQGWLAGTYEQYF
>many|TRBV12-3/TRBV12-4|-|TRBJ2-3|15
TGTGCCAGCAGTTTAAGGACCCTCGGCACAGATACGCAGTATTTT
CASSLRTLGTDTQYF